This T cell receptor (beta chain) was recorded in a study of monozygotic twins with inflammatory bowel disease (dated by TCRdb to the late 2010s). With respect to the entire study: The complete study included 28 monozygotic twin pairs: 19 IBD-discordant Danish pairs and nine German pairs, of which four were IBD-concordant and five were IBD-discordant. The search for disease-associated traits relied mainly on comparing, within discordant pairs, IBD patients with their genetically identical healthy co-twins. Each individual had, on average, about 151 000 unique TCRalpha sequences and 181 000 unique TCRbeta sequences available for analysis. Here is what the overall study found, with its caveats: No difference in repertoire similarity was observed between concordant and discordant twins, possibly owing to limited statistical power. Because patients were on differing immunosuppressive treatments, the repertoires may have picked up extra background noise and inter-individual variability. Distinction between different T cell subtypes could not be achieved in the analysis. The results gave no support for a single strong signal or clonotype linked to IBD. Compared with healthy twins, IBD patients shared fewer clonotypes with other individuals, and the difference was most pronounced in patients with signs of disease activity. Measured by the inverse Simpson index, TCRbeta repertoire diversity was lower in IBD patients than in their healthy co-twins.

In the case of this clonotype: Its antigen is unknown.

From each donor, an approximately 2.3 ml peripheral blood sample was drawn into PAXgene tubes and stored at -80 degrees C. Without any T cell sorting, total RNA was extracted from whole blood using the PAXgene blood miRNA kit on an automated QIAcube. Peripheral blood from monozygotic twin pairs, either concordant or discordant for inflammatory bowel disease, underwent deep TCRalpha and TCRbeta repertoire profiling that used unique molecular barcoding. Smoking habits were recorded for all twin pairs, and each individual was classified as a current, former or never smoker. The CDR3, from cysteine to phenylalanine, totals 15 residues. Only the protein sequence is given. CDR1 SEHNR and CDR2 FQNEAQ were looked up in the germline V gene (reference sequence). The library was obtained by 5' RACE. Each TCR library was prepared from around 3.5 ug of total RNA. For each sample, cDNA synthesis with SMARTScribe reverse transcriptase was split into eight separate reactions. During cDNA synthesis, unique molecular identifiers containing a 6-nucleotide sample barcode were introduced by template switching. Two nested PCRs of about 16 and 10 cycles amplified the TCRalpha and TCRbeta cDNA, and bead purification followed each PCR. Before amplification, cDNA was treated with uracil DNA-glycosylase and purified using the QIAquick PCR purification kit. In the second PCR, Illumina TruSeq-compatible adapters and sample-specific barcodes were added. Library quality and concentration were assessed using TapeStation and Qubit, and approximately 5 ng of each library was pooled. The pooled libraries were sequenced with 2 x 100 bp reads and custom sequencing primers on an Illumina HiSeq2500 single-index Rapid Run. The study's own analysis went as follows. PCR and sequencing errors were corrected by UMI-based consensus assembly using MiGEC version 1.2.6. MiXCR version 2.1.1 handled V(D)J alignment, clonotype assembly and CDR3 extraction. Gene usage, clonotype sharing and MAIT/NKT TCR abundance were normalised by analysing the top 1000, 10 000 and 20 000 clonotypes per sample. After downsampling to 27 000 UMIs, diversity was calculated as the inverse Simpson index using the vegan R package. Paired Mann-Whitney U tests on discordant twin pairs were used, with Benjamini-Hochberg multiple-testing correction. The reads were reprocessed in TCRdb, with one entry per CDR3 protein sequence and no accompanying DNA. The V and J calls were not made by the authors but by TCRdb's processing. This sample's clone table shows about 380,000 distinct CDR3 sequences. The ten largest clones add up to about 2.5% of the sample.

This clonotype originated in a human donor with ulcerative colitis or Crohn's disease, or a healthy co-twin of an affected twin (not recorded which). The sample comprised blood. The sequence links TRBV7-9 to TRBJ1-4; TCRdb's D call of TRBD1 is untestable without DNA. This receptor carries the CDR3 CASSLNRDTYEKLFF.